Below are 2 T cell receptor beta chains sequenced from a single sample in a study of quantifying T cell responses using KT2 cells. About the research overall: RNA was reverse transcribed with TCR alpha and beta constant-region primers.

The cDNA 3' end received a ligated oligonucleotide with a UMI. An equimolar mix of RC1.1 and RC1.2 primed the beta chain across TRBC1 and TRBC2. MiXCR, run by TCRdb on the UMI-ligation and nested PCR reads, gives a single entry per CDR3 protein. The sample holds roughly 50,000 distinct CDR3 sequences, over 9% seen once. The sequenced sample consisted of PBMCs spiked with cells of the T cell clone KT2. The receptors were gathered from a human donor.

This clonotype appeared many times. The J gene is TRBJ2-3, the V gene TRBV5-6; TRBD2 agrees at 7 bases. J gave up 2 bases and V 2 bases, and 8 bases lay outside the gene matches. The CDR3 is made up of 16 amino acids. Per germline, CDR1 SGHDT and CDR2 YYEEEE. DNA of the CDR3: TGTGCCAGCAGCTTACTAGCGTCGATACTCACAGATACGCAGTATTTT. Its translation: CASSLLASILTDTQYF.

The table lists this clonotype with many counts. The chain links TRBV6-1 to TRBJ2-2; TRBD2 aligns across 9 bases. The CDR3 sequence is 15 residues long. The V gene end was trimmed by 2 bases and the J gene end by 4 bases; junction bases not matched to a gene: 2. Germline CDR1 is MNHNS and CDR2 is SASEGT. Here the CDR3 reads CASSELAGFTGELFF. CDR3 DNA: TGTGCCAGCAGTGAACTAGCGGGATTCACCGGGGAGCTGTTTTTT.